These 24 T cell receptor beta chains share one sample of origin, sequenced in a study of blood T cell repertoires in COVID-19 (dated by TCRdb to about 2020). Libraries came from the immunoSEQ multiplex PCR assay. TCRdb re-hosts the immuneACCESS table, in-frame sequences only. Its copies lack some clones; in the studies checked, an unresolved V gene accounts for under half of them, and the cause for the rest is not known. Recorded for this sample are about 130,000 clones; about 91% of them occurred a single time. Around a tenth of the sample is taken by the ten largest. Sequenced: peripheral blood. The receptors stem from a man between 45 and 60 years old with acute or convalescent COVID-19.

The gene calls are TRBV11-2 and TRBJ1-2; D unclear. The length of the CDR3 is 15 residues. Between the trimmed V and J ends, which lost 1 base and 9 bases, there was a span of 18 bases. Germline V gene sequence: CDR1 SGHAT, CDR2 FQNNGV. The CDR3 nucleotides are TGTGCCAGCAGCTTAGGCCCGGTCAATGAACCCCGCTACACCTTC. It encodes CASSLGPVNEPRYTF.

The rearrangement joins TRBV2 to TRBJ1-1, with TRBD1 matching 7 bases. The CDR3 runs to 15 residues. V shed 6 bases and J 4 bases; nucleotides not matched to a gene: 11. From germline, CDR1 is SNHLY and CDR2 FYNNEI. CDR3 DNA: TGTGCCAGCAGGGATAAACAGGGGCCTGGCACTGAAGCTTTCTTT. Protein sequence: CASRDKQGPGTEAFF.

The table lists this clone with a count of one. This rearrangement joins TRBV7-2 to TRBJ2-7; 7 nucleotides agree with TRBD2. Germline trimming cut 1 base from V and 4 bases from J; bases unmatched to any gene: 1. The CDR3 covers 13 residues. Per germline, CDR1 SGHTA and CDR2 FQGNSA. CDR3 amino acids: CASSLGLAYEQYF. The CDR3 DNA reads as TGTGCCAGCAGCTTAGGACTAGCATACGAGCAGTACTTC.

This clone was found once. V usage is TRBV28 and J usage is TRBJ2-1, with TRBD2 identical over 9 bases. CDR1 and CDR2 from the germline V gene are MDHEN and SYDVKM. V shed 6 bases, J shed 5 bases, and the junction held 8 bases outside the gene matches. This CDR3 is built from 15 residues. This chain's CDR3 is CASRPASGVHNEQFF. The CDR3 DNA sequence: TGTGCCAGCAGACCTGCTAGCGGGGTCCACAATGAGCAGTTCTTC.

The chain carries TRBV18 and TRBJ1-2; 8 bases are a match to TRBD1. The V segment lost 0 bases and the J segment 4 bases; nucleotides outside the gene matches: 1. The CDR3 loop spans 14 amino acids. Germline V CDR1 and CDR2: KGHSH, LQKENI. The CDR3 sequence is CASSPPTGAYGYTF. The CDR3 DNA is TGTGCCAGCTCACCACCGACAGGGGCCTATGGCTACACCTTC.

This clone was seen only once. V gene TRBV5-4 combines with J gene TRBJ1-1; D remains unclear. This CDR3 is 14 amino acids long. V was clipped by 1 base and J by 5 bases, with 12 bases between them. Germline V lookup: CDR1 SGHNT, CDR2 YYREEE (reference sequence). The CDR3 here is CASSLFVTVTEAFF. The CDR3 DNA sequence: TGTGCCAGCAGCTTGTTTGTTACAGTGACTGAAGCTTTCTTT.

The chain joins TRBV28 to TRBJ2-2, with D tentatively TRBD2 (6 bases). The germline V gene encodes CDR1 MDHEN and CDR2 SYDVKM. This CDR3 is 18 amino acids long. V was trimmed by 8 bases and J by 5 bases, leaving 27 bases between them. DNA of the CDR3: TGTGCCAGCGGAGCCTCGGGACTCCTCCCTCCTTATACCGGGGAGCTGTTTTTT. This sequence encodes CASGASGLLPPYTGELFF.

The chain couples TRBV5-4 to TRBJ2-3, with 7 bases that match TRBD2. Germline assignment: CDR1 SGHNT and CDR2 YYREEE (reference sequence). Unmatched junction bases numbered 11, after V lost 3 bases and J lost 1 base. The CDR3 spans 17 residues. The CDR3, as DNA: TGTGCCAGCAGCTACCCCCTGGGTCTAGCGGGCACAGATACGCAGTATTTT. It is translated as CASSYPLGLAGTDTQYF.

This sequence joins TRBV18 and TRBJ2-1, with a weak D call TRBD2 (7 bases). V shed 6 bases and J shed 3 bases, with 18 bases lying between them. The CDR3 totals 16 residues. Germline V gene sequence: CDR1 KGHSH, CDR2 LQKENI. DNA of the CDR3: TGTGCCAGCTCTCTGACAGGTGGCGGGGGCTACAATGAGCAGTTCTTC. This gives the protein CASSLTGGGGYNEQFF.

The chain recombines TRBV9 with TRBJ2-6; no firm D call. The V gene's germline CDR1 is SGDLS and CDR2 YYNGEE. V was pared by 3 bases and J by 1 base, with 2 bases between. The CDR3 has 13 residues. In nucleotides, the CDR3 is TGTGCCAGCAGCGCATCTGGGGCCAACGTCCTGACTTTC. Its translation: CASSASGANVLTF. The entire variable domain, with the rest obtained from reference TRBV9 and TRBJ2-6, is as follows: DSGVTQTPKHLITATGQRVTLRCSPRSGDLSVYWYQQSLDQGLQFLIQYYNGEERAKGNILERFSAQQFPDLHSELNLSSLELGDSALYFCASSASGANVLTFGAGSRLTVL.

The chain has TRBV4-2 and TRBJ2-7; TRBD2 might be the D (6 bases). CDR3 size: 16 residues. Germline V gene lookup returns CDR1 LGHNA and CDR2 YNFKEQ. Deletions cut 5 bases from V and 0 bases from J, with 17 bases between. CDR3 bases: TGTGCCAGCAGCAGAAACGTAGCGGATAGCTCCTACGAGCAGTACTTC. It translates to CASSRNVADSSYEQYF.

CDR3 sequence (DNA): TGTGCCAGTACGCGGGAAGTGAACACTGAAGCTTTCTTT. Its translation: CASTREVNTEAFF. V usage is TRBV19 and J usage is TRBJ1-1; D not resolved. The V and J ends lost 7 bases and 0 bases respectively, with 9 bases between them. The CDR3 totals 13 residues. Germline loops: CDR1 LNHDA, CDR2 SQIVND (reference sequence).

This chain joins TRBV11-2 and TRBJ1-1; D remains unclear. Trimming took off 6 bases at V and 4 bases at J, with 12 bases between the two ends. The CDR3 extends over 13 amino acids. Germline CDR1 and CDR2: SGHAT and FQNNGV. CDR3 coding DNA: TGTGCCAGCAGTTACGCCGAGGGCACTGAAGCTTTCTTT. Translated, it gives CASSYAEGTEAFF.

The chain has TRBV4-1 and TRBJ1-5, with D possibly TRBD1 on 5 matching bases. CDR1 is MGHRA and CDR2 is YSYEKL in the germline V gene. CDR3 length: 15 residues. V was trimmed by 1 base and J by 5 bases, leaving 12 bases between them. Here the CDR3 DNA reads TGCGCCAGCAGCCAAGGACTCAGGGTTCATCAGCCCCAGCATTTT. Its protein is CASSQGLRVHQPQHF.

J is TRBJ1-6 and V is TRBV3-1 (or the pseudogene TRBV3-2); tentative D call: TRBD1 (5 bases). Germline V gene sequence: CDR1 LGHDT, CDR2 YNNKEL (reference sequence). V was clipped by 3 bases and J by 10 bases, with 10 bases between them. CDR3 length: 13 amino acids. The CDR3 here is CASSQGGDSPLHF. The DNA of the CDR3 is TGTGCCAGCAGCCAGGGGGGTGACTCACCCCTCCACTTT.

CDR3 region: CSVRQGVSTEAFF. CDR3 coding DNA: TGCAGCGTTCGACAGGGGGTAAGCACTGAAGCTTTCTTT. The V gene is TRBV29-1, the J gene TRBJ1-1; 9 bases are a match to TRBD1. The CDR3 extends over 13 amino acids. V lost 5 bases to trimming and J lost 4 bases; unmatched junction nucleotides: 5. The germline V gene has CDR1 SQVTM and CDR2 ANQGSEA.

In DNA form, the CDR3 reads TGTGCCTGGAGTGCTCTAAGCGGGTATAATTCACCCCTCCACTTT. Amino acid sequence: CAWSALSGYNSPLHF. The rearrangement links TRBV30 to TRBJ1-6; D gene ambiguous. The CDR3 length is 15 residues. Trimming cost V 1 base and J 4 bases, with 11 bases left between them. Germline V gene sequence: CDR1 GTSNPN, CDR2 SVGIG (reference sequence).

V and J are TRBV6-5 and TRBJ2-2, with D possibly TRBD2 on 5 matching bases. CDR3 size: 14 residues. Germline V CDR1 and CDR2: MNHEY, SVGAGI. V was clipped by 2 bases and J by 4 bases, with 8 bases between them. This chain's CDR3 is CASSYGRGTGELFF. In nucleotides, the CDR3 is TGTGCCAGCAGTTACGGGAGAGGCACCGGGGAGCTGTTTTTT.

In nucleotides, the CDR3 is TGTGCCAGCAGAAGACCCAGGGATTCCACCGGGGAGCTGTTTTTT. Protein sequence: CASRRPRDSTGELFF. V and J are TRBV27 and TRBJ2-2; D is perhaps TRBD1 (5 bases). This CDR3 is 15 amino acids long. CDR1 MNHEY and CDR2 SMNVEV come from the germline V gene (reference sequence). V shed 6 bases and J shed 4 bases, with 15 bases lying between them.

This sequence joins TRBV3-1 (or the pseudogene TRBV3-2) and TRBJ1-2; TRBD1 matches 9 bases. The CDR3 consists of 14 residues. V gave up 4 bases and J gave up 7 bases; unmatched junction bases: 7. Germline CDR1 is LGHDT and CDR2 is YNNKEL (reference sequence). The CDR3, as DNA: TGTGCCAGCAGCCGGGACAGGGTCCATCGTGGCTACACCTTC. Translating gives CASSRDRVHRGYTF.

V usage is TRBV10-3 and J usage is TRBJ1-4; TRBD1 agrees at 9 bases. The CDR3 consists of 13 residues. Germline-derived CDR1 and CDR2 are ENHRY and SYGVKD. V was clipped by 10 bases and J by 4 bases; unmatched bases: 4. The CDR3 protein is CASGGQGNEKLFF. The CDR3 region has the DNA TGTGCCAGCGGGGGACAGGGTAATGAAAAACTGTTTTTT.

The chain combines TRBV7-2 with TRBJ2-7; the match to TRBD1 covers 10 bases. Germline CDR1 is SGHTA and CDR2 is FQGNSA. V trimming: 4 bases; J trimming: 6 bases; junction bases outside the gene matches: 6. The CDR3 spans 14 residues. The CDR3 DNA is TGTGCCAGCAGCTCCTACGGACAGGGGGGCGAGCAGTACTTC. Encoded protein: CASSSYGQGGEQYF.

The gene calls are TRBV11-3 and TRBJ2-1, with D unclear. CDR1 and CDR2 from the germline V gene are SGHNT and YENEEA. The CDR3 covers 16 residues. V was trimmed by 0 bases and J by 3 bases, leaving 12 bases between them. CDR3 DNA sequence: TGTGCCAGCAGCTTAGACGGAACTAAAAGCTACAATGAGCAGTTCTTC. It translates to CASSLDGTKSYNEQFF.

This chain joins TRBV9 and TRBJ2-7; D unclear. The CDR3 length is 15 residues. From germline, CDR1 is SGDLS and CDR2 YYNGEE. Trimming removed 0 bases from V and 1 base from J, with 11 bases in between. The CDR3 DNA sequence: TGTGCCAGCAGCGTAGGTGGGTCAGGATCCTACGAGCAGTACTTC. Translated: CASSVGGSGSYEQYF.